Shown below are 16 T cell receptor beta chains from a single sample sequenced in a study of cytomegalovirus exposure and HLA in healthy donors. PCR amplification relied on 60 Vbeta primers (plus 13 Jbeta primers). The method was immunoSEQ multiplex PCR; TCRdb's version includes in-frame clones alone and lacks a portion of them. The table records over 150,000 clones, approximately 85% of them present only once. Sample: PBMCs. The receptors shown here come from a man aged 45-65 years in good health and CMV-seropositive.

The J gene is TRBJ1-2, the V gene TRBV29-1; 12 bases are shared with TRBD1. This CDR3 has 16 amino acids. J lost 8 bases, V lost 2 bases, and 12 bases had no gene match. CDR1 and CDR2 from the germline V gene are SQVTM and ANQGSEA. For the CDR3, the DNA is TGCAGCGTTGAAAACAACCCCGGGACAGGGGGCTGGGGCTACACCTTC. Translating gives CSVENNPGTGGWGYTF. Variable domain in full (rest from reference TRBV29-1 and TRBJ1-2): SAVISQKPSRDICQRGTSLTIQCQVDSQVTMMFWYRQQPGQSLTLIATANQGSEATYESGFVIDKFPISRPNLTFSTLTVSNMSPEDSSIYLCSVENNPGTGGWGYTFGSGTRLTVV.

This clone was observed a handful of times. The rearrangement links TRBV5-8 to TRBJ2-4; 9 nucleotides agree with TRBD1. Germline lookup yields CDR1 SGHTS and CDR2 YDEGEE. The CDR3 runs to 15 residues. V gave up 2 bases and J gave up 5 bases; unmatched junction bases: 5. CDR3 sequence reads: CASSLTGGLQNIQYF. CDR3 nucleotide sequence: TGTGCCAGCAGCTTAACAGGGGGCTTGCAAAACATTCAGTACTTC.

The V gene is TRBV7-2, the J gene TRBJ2-7; maybe TRBD1 (6 bases). Germline V gene data show CDR1 as SGHTA and CDR2 as FQGNSA. V was clipped by 5 bases and J by 8 bases, with 19 bases between them. The CDR3 totals 14 residues. CDR3 bases: TGTGCCAGCAGCCCACGTGGCAGGGGTTTAAAGCAGTACTTC. It yields the protein CASSPRGRGLKQYF. Full variable domain (outside the CDR3, taken from reference TRBV7-2 and TRBJ2-7): GAGVSQSPSNKVTEKGKDVELRCDPISGHTALYWYRQSLGQGLEFLIYFQGNSAPDKSGLPSDRFSAERTGGSVSTLTIQRTQQEDSAVYLCASSPRGRGLKQYFGPGTRLTVT.

V gene TRBV5-1 combines with J gene TRBJ2-2, with TRBD2 matching 13 bases. Per the germline V gene, CDR1 is SGHRS and CDR2 is YFSETQ. The CDR3 spans 16 residues. The V and J ends lost 4 bases and 7 bases, in that order; junction bases with no gene match: 7. DNA for the CDR3: TGCGCCAGCAGCCAACTAGCGGGAGGGCAAGGCGGGGAGCTGTTTTTT. Translation gives CASSQLAGGQGGELFF.

The rearrangement uses TRBV5-4 and TRBJ2-2; D remains ambiguous. Between the trimmed V and J ends, which lost 0 bases and 0 bases, there was a span of 3 bases. Germline V gene data show CDR1 as SGHNT and CDR2 as YYREEE (reference sequence). This CDR3 contains 14 residues. The CDR3: CASSLEPNTGELFF. The CDR3 DNA sequence: TGTGCCAGCAGCTTGGAGCCGAACACCGGGGAGCTGTTTTTT.

DNA for the CDR3: TGTGCCAGCAGCTTAGAACCGGGGGACTACGAGCAGTACTTC. This sequence encodes CASSLEPGDYEQYF. The chain couples TRBV11-2 to TRBJ2-7, with D possibly matching TRBD2 (6 bases). This CDR3 has 14 residues. V was pared by 0 bases and J by 3 bases, with 9 bases between. In germline, CDR1 is SGHAT, CDR2 FQNNGV.

V usage is TRBV10-3 and J usage is TRBJ2-2; TRBD2 aligns across 8 bases. V was pared by 9 bases and J by 1 base, with 7 bases of the junction left unmatched. The CDR3 runs 15 residues. Per the germline V gene, CDR1 is ENHRY and CDR2 is SYGVKD. The CDR3, as DNA: TGTGCCATAAACTCAGCGGGGGAGAACACCGGGGAGCTGTTTTTT. Translated: CAINSAGENTGELFF.

The chain combines TRBV9 with TRBJ1-2; 7 bases are shared with TRBD1. There are 13 residues in the CDR3. Trimming at V came to 0 bases and at J to 7 bases, leaving 3 bases not matched to a gene. Per germline, CDR1 SGDLS and CDR2 YYNGEE. CDR3 region: CASSVADRVGYTF. The CDR3 DNA reads as TGTGCCAGCAGCGTAGCCGACAGGGTTGGCTACACCTTC.

Remarks on this clone: The same CDR3 also results from other DNA sequences found in this sample. CDR3 coding DNA: TGTGCCAGCAGCTCTCAGGGGGCCTCCTACAATGAGCAGTTCTTC. Translation: CASSSQGASYNEQFF. The chain has TRBV7-9 and TRBJ2-1; TRBD1 matches 8 bases. The CDR3 is 15 amino acids. Germline loops: CDR1 SEHNR, CDR2 FQNEAQ (reference sequence). Unmatched junction bases numbered 2, after V lost 4 bases and J lost 0 bases. Full variable domain (missing parts from reference TRBV7-9 and TRBJ2-1): DTGVSQNPRHKITKRGQNVTFRCDPISEHNRLYWYRQTLGQGPEFLTYFQNEAQLEKSRLLSDRFSAERPKGSFSTLEIQRTEQGDSAMYLCASSSQGASYNEQFFGPGTRLTVL.

The chain couples TRBV5-5 to TRBJ2-7; tentative D call: TRBD2 (5 bases). Trimming left V 4 bases short and J 7 bases short, with 12 bases between. The CDR3 consists of 12 residues. CDR1 is SGHKS, CDR2 YYEKEE, per germline (reference sequence). CDR3 sequence reads: CASSPPGSEQYF. CDR3 sequence (DNA): TGTGCCAGCAGCCCACCGGGATCTGAGCAGTACTTC.

V is TRBV4-3 and J is TRBJ2-7; the match to TRBD2 covers 10 bases. This CDR3 has 16 amino acids. Germline values: CDR1 LGHNA, CDR2 YSLEER. The V segment lost 0 bases and the J segment 0 bases; nucleotides outside the gene matches: 2. DNA for the CDR3: TGCGCCAGCAGCCAAGATTGGACTAGCGGCTCCTACGAGCAGTACTTC. It yields the protein CASSQDWTSGSYEQYF.

The chain is built from TRBV29-1 and TRBJ2-6; no clear D gene. From germline, CDR1 is SQVTM and CDR2 ANQGSEA. V was cut by 5 bases and J by 0 bases, with 5 bases left in between. The CDR3 is made up of 13 amino acids. CDR3 in DNA: TGCAGCGTTTCGAGCTCTGGGGCCAACGTCCTGACTTTC. It codes for CSVSSSGANVLTF.

This rearrangement joins TRBV5-5 to TRBJ2-7, with 8 bases that match TRBD1. J gave up 3 bases and V 4 bases, and 6 bases lay outside the gene matches. The germline V gene encodes CDR1 SGHKS and CDR2 YYEKEE (reference sequence). The CDR3 covers 14 residues. The CDR3 sequence is CASSHGQGSYEQYF. CDR3 nucleotides: TGTGCCAGCAGCCACGGACAGGGTAGCTACGAGCAGTACTTC.

V and J are TRBV11-2 and TRBJ1-2, with a tentative D call TRBD1 (6 bases). Germline loops: CDR1 SGHAT, CDR2 FQNNGV. V dropped 2 bases and J dropped 6 bases, with 22 bases sitting between them. CDR3 size: 17 residues. In nucleotides, the CDR3 is TGTGCCAGCAGCTTACGGTTGGGGGGGGCGGCCCTCAATGGCTACACCTTC. Translation gives CASSLRLGGAALNGYTF.

In nucleotides, the CDR3 is TGTGCCAGCAGCTTCCGGACAGGGCCCTCTGGAAACACCATATATTTT. The encoded protein is CASSFRTGPSGNTIYF. The chain employs TRBV5-4 and TRBJ1-3; 8 bases fit TRBD1. CDR1 is SGHNT and CDR2 is YYREEE in the germline V gene (reference sequence). V shed 2 bases and J 0 bases; nucleotides not matched to a gene: 4. There are 16 residues in the CDR3. Combining the CDR3 with reference TRBV5-4 and TRBJ1-3 gives the whole variable domain ETGVTQSPTHLIKTRGQQVTLRCSSQSGHNTVSWYQQALGQGPQFIFQYYREEENGRGNFPPRFSGLQFPNYSSELNVNALELDDSALYLCASSFRTGPSGNTIYFGEGSWLTVV.

The CDR3 DNA reads as TGTGCCAGCAGTTATGGGAGTTCTCCTTACAATGAGCAGTTCTTC. Encoded protein: CASSYGSSPYNEQFF. The V call is TRBV6-5, the J call TRBJ2-1, with a possible D match to TRBD2 (5 bases). The CDR3 totals 15 residues. Germline assignment: CDR1 MNHEY and CDR2 SVGAGI. V lost 3 bases and J lost 4, with 13 bases in between.